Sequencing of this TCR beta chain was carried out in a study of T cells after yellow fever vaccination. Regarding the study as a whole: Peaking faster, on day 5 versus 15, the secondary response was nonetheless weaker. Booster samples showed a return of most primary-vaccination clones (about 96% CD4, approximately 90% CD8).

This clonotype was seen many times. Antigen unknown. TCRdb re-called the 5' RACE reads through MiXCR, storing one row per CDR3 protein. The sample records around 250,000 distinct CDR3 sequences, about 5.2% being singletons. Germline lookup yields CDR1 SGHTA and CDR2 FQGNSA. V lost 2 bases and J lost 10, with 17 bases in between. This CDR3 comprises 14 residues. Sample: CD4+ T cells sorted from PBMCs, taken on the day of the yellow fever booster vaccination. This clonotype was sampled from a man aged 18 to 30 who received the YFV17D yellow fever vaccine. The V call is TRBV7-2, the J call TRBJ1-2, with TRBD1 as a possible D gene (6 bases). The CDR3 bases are TGTGCCAGCAGCTTAAACCACCTACAGGGAGACTACACCTTC. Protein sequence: CASSLNHLQGDYTF.